Listed below are T cell receptor beta chains from one sample, sequenced in a study of blood T cell repertoires in COVID-19. The repertoire was sequenced with immunoSEQ multiplex PCR; TCRdb's copy has only in-frame clones and lacks some. Here the sample spans about 200,000 clones, roughly four fifths being singletons. Material for sequencing was PBMCs or T cells enriched from blood (not recorded which). The receptor set was obtained from a man aged 35 to 55 who had recovered from COVID-19. Both conserved end residues are part of each CDR3. The D gene is left open where the match is weak. Size is stated for part of the rows, as once, few or many counts, or as a class when the clone is expanded.

D gene	J gene	V gene	clone size	CDR3 protein	CDR3 DNA
TRBD1	TRBJ2-6	TRBV6-5	NA	CASSQGQAGANVLTF	TGTGCCAGCAGCCAGGGACAGGCTGGGGCCAACGTCCTGACTTTC
NA	TRBJ2-2	TRBV7-9	NA	CASSSPGWGQDTGELFF	TGTGCCAGCAGCTCCCCGGGGTGGGGGCAGGACACCGGGGAGCTGTTTTTT
NA	TRBJ1-2	TRBV29-1	NA	CSVGLMAGNGYTF	TGCAGCGTTGGTCTGATGGCGGGTAATGGCTACACCTTC
TRBD1	TRBJ1-2	TRBV6-5	NA	CASSYSDRAEGYTF	TGTGCCAGCAGTTACTCAGACAGGGCGGAAGGCTACACCTTC
NA	TRBJ1-2	TRBV7-2	NA	CASSPSINGYTF	TGTGCCAGCAGCCCTAGTATAAACGGCTACACCTTC
NA	TRBJ1-1	TRBV10-3	NA	CAISEGRETEAFF	TGTGCCATCAGTGAGGGGAGGGAGACAGAAGCTTTCTTT
TRBD1	TRBJ1-2	TRBV27	NA	CASSLGRDSNYGYTF	TGTGCCAGCAGTTTAGGCCGGGACAGTAACTATGGCTACACCTTC
NA	TRBJ2-5	TRBV7-9	NA	CASSPSRETQYF	TGTGCCAGCAGCCCTAGCCGGGAGACCCAGTACTTC
NA	TRBJ2-1	TRBV2	few	CASRRPGLPSYNEQFF	TGTGCCAGCAGACGACCGGGACTTCCCTCCTACAATGAGCAGTTCTTC
NA	TRBJ2-2	TRBV5-6	NA	CASSWARTGELFF	TGTGCCAGCAGCTGGGCCCGGACCGGGGAGCTGTTTTTT
TRBD2	TRBJ2-5	TRBV9	NA	CASSARTSGDGETQYF	TGTGCCAGCAGCGCTAGGACTAGCGGAGACGGGGAGACCCAGTACTTC
NA	TRBJ2-1	TRBV12-5	NA	CASGLPGASHEQFF	TGTGCTAGTGGTTTACCGGGAGCTTCCCATGAGCAGTTCTTC
NA	TRBJ1-3	TRBV30	NA	CAWGTGTGNTIYF	TGTGCCTGGGGCACAGGGACAGGAAACACCATATATTTT
TRBD1	TRBJ1-2	TRBV15	NA	CATSRGDRANYGYTF	TGTGCCACCAGCAGAGGGGACAGGGCTAACTATGGCTACACCTTC
NA	TRBJ2-5	TRBV25-1	NA	CASNFGRGTQYF	TGTGCCAGTAATTTCGGACGGGGGACCCAGTACTTC
NA	TRBJ1-1	TRBV3-1/TRBV3-2	NA	CASSPPGRGGDKTEAFF	TGTGCCAGCAGCCCCCCTGGGCGGGGAGGGGATAAAACTGAAGCTTTCTTT
TRBD1	TRBJ1-6	TRBV2	NA	CASSEQGPGGSPLHF	TGTGCCAGCAGCGAACAGGGGCCGGGGGGTTCACCCCTCCACTTT
TRBD2	TRBJ2-7	TRBV4-1	NA	CASSLSSQTSGRAFRDEQYF	TGCGCCAGCAGCCTTAGTTCGCAGACTAGCGGGAGGGCCTTCCGGGACGAGCAGTACTTC
NA	TRBJ2-7	TRBV11-2	NA	CASSQTRSDEQYF	TGTGCCAGCAGCCAAACTAGGAGTGATGAGCAGTACTTC
NA	TRBJ1-4	TRBV7-8	NA	CASSLGVSRGEKLFF	TGTGCCAGCAGCTTAGGGGTATCCCGGGGAGAAAAACTGTTTTTT
NA	TRBJ2-7	TRBV24-1	NA	CATSDLNSNYEQYF	TGTGCCACCAGTGATTTGAACAGCAACTACGAGCAGTACTTC
NA	TRBJ2-3	TRBV5-8	once	CASTTARASTDTQYF	TGTGCCAGCACTACCGCGAGAGCTAGCACAGATACGCAGTATTTT
TRBD2	TRBJ2-3	TRBV5-8	NA	CASTEVTSGRTDTQYF	TGTGCCAGCACCGAGGTTACTAGCGGGAGAACAGATACGCAGTATTTT
TRBD1	TRBJ1-6	TRBV7-3	NA	CASSLWGQGTSPLHF	TGTGCCAGCAGCCTATGGGGACAGGGAACATCACCCCTCCACTTT
TRBD1	TRBJ2-7	TRBV11-2	NA	CASSLDLWTGEGYEQYF	TGTGCCAGCAGCTTAGATCTTTGGACAGGGGAAGGGTACGAGCAGTACTTC
TRBD1	TRBJ1-1	TRBV10-3	once	CAIGDRGITEAFF	TGTGCCATCGGCGACAGGGGAATCACTGAAGCTTTCTTT
TRBD1	TRBJ1-1	TRBV29-1	NA	CSVSGQGGTEAFF	TGCAGCGTTAGTGGACAGGGGGGTACTGAAGCTTTCTTT
TRBD1	TRBJ2-5	TRBV25-1	few	CASRKTGVETQYF	TGTGCCAGCAGAAAGACAGGGGTCGAGACCCAGTACTTC
NA	TRBJ1-2	TRBV2	NA	CASKVLGAFGYTF	TGTGCCAGCAAAGTTTTGGGGGCGTTTGGCTACACCTTC
TRBD2	TRBJ2-1	TRBV5-1	NA	CASSAGGTGSYNEQFF	TGCGCCAGCAGCGCGGGGGGGACGGGCTCCTACAATGAGCAGTTCTTC
NA	TRBJ1-3	TRBV4-1	NA	CASSRAGSSGNTIYF	TGCGCCAGCAGCCGCGCGGGCTCATCAGGAAACACCATATATTTT
TRBD1	TRBJ1-2	TRBV9	few	CASSVGTGVGYTF	TGTGCCAGCAGCGTCGGGACAGGGGTTGGCTACACCTTC
TRBD2	TRBJ2-1	TRBV11-3	NA	CASSSAQSGGIYNEQFF	TGTGCCAGCAGCTCGGCCCAGAGCGGGGGTATCTACAATGAGCAGTTCTTC
TRBD1	TRBJ1-2	TRBV15	NA	CATSRELGQGNYGYTF	TGTGCCACCAGCAGAGAACTAGGACAGGGAAACTATGGCTACACCTTC
TRBD2	TRBJ2-5	TRBV4-2	NA	CASSPGLAVRGETQYF	TGTGCCAGCAGCCCAGGACTAGCGGTTCGGGGAGAGACCCAGTACTTC
NA	TRBJ2-7	TRBV19	NA	CASSTGGLREQYF	TGTGCCAGTAGTACCGGAGGGCTTCGAGAGCAGTACTTC
NA	TRBJ2-5	TRBV9	once	CASSVSQGQETQYF	TGTGCCAGCAGCGTATCGCAGGGGCAAGAGACCCAGTACTTC
NA	TRBJ2-3	TRBV27	NA	CASSRTAVRGPDTQYF	TGTGCCAGCAGCCGGACAGCCGTTAGGGGTCCAGATACGCAGTATTTT
TRBD2	TRBJ2-1	TRBV7-9	NA	CASSPAWLAGVNEQFF	TGTGCCAGCAGCCCCGCGTGGCTAGCGGGAGTGAATGAGCAGTTCTTC